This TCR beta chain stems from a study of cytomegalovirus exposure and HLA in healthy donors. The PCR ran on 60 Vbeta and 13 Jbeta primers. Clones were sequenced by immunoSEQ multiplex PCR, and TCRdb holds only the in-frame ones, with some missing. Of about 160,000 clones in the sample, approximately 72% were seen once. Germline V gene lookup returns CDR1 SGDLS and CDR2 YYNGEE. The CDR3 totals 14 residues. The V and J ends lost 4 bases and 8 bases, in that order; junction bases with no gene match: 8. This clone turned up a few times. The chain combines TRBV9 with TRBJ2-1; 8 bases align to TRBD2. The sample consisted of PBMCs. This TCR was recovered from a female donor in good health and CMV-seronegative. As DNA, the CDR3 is TGTGCCAGCAGCCCGATTAGCGGGGTATATGAGCAGTTCTTC. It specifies CASSPISGVYEQFF.